This T cell receptor (beta chain) was documented in a study of monozygotic twins with inflammatory bowel disease. Regarding the study as a whole: Immunosuppressive treatment differences may have increased patient repertoire variability. TCRbeta diversity (inverse Simpson) was lower in IBD patients than in healthy co-twins.

The CDR3 sequence is 17 residues long. Germline lookup yields CDR1 KGHSH and CDR2 LQKENI. From its re-call of the 5' RACE reads, TCRdb lists each CDR3 protein once, without DNA. The table counts about 380,000 distinct CDR3 sequences; just over 2.5% lies in the top ten. In regard to this clonotype: The antigen remains unidentified.

The rearrangement joins TRBV18 to TRBJ1-1; lacking DNA, the TRBD1 call made by TCRdb goes unchecked. Input material: blood. The origin of this receptor is a human donor with ulcerative colitis or Crohn's disease, or a healthy co-twin of an affected twin (not recorded which). CDR3 amino acids: CASSLNGRTGGMGEAFF.